Shown below are 14 T cell receptor beta chains from a single sample sequenced in a study of regulatory T cells in long-lasting Graves disease. With iRepertoire HTBI primers and Arm-PCR of CDR3 regions, TCR beta libraries were built. In TCRdb, the multiplex PCR reads were re-called with MiXCR into one record per CDR3 protein. The profile shows hundreds of thousands of distinct CDR3 sequences, around 16% of them singletons. The time point was: newly diagnosed GD, antithyroid drugs for less than 3 months. Following extraction of RNA from PBMCs, that RNA was used to make the TCR library. The same specimen was also included in a second study, on T cells in Graves' hyperthyroidism and ophthalmopathy.

Here the sequenced sample was peripheral blood mononuclear cells (PBMCs), taken at new diagnosis, from a patient treated with antithyroid drugs. The receptors originated from a woman aged 40-65 years with Graves disease.

V is TRBV5-1 and J is TRBJ2-2; 11 bases map to TRBD2. Germline CDR1 and CDR2: SGHRS and YFSETQ. The CDR3 covers 13 residues. V lost 7 bases to trimming and J lost 7 bases; unmatched junction nucleotides: 3. The CDR3 is CASGLAGSGELFF. In DNA form, the CDR3 reads TGCGCCAGCGGACTAGCGGGCAGCGGGGAGCTGTTTTTT.

This clonotype was detected many times. V usage is TRBV11-3 and J usage is TRBJ2-5; 7 bases line up with TRBD2. The trim removed 5 bases at V and 5 bases at J, leaving 11 bases unmatched. CDR3 length: 15 residues. The germline V gene has CDR1 SGHNT and CDR2 YENEEA. The CDR3 reads CASSISLSGRETQYF. Here the CDR3 DNA reads TGTGCCAGCAGCATATCCCTTAGCGGGCGGGAGACCCAGTACTTC.

This clonotype showed up many times. The CDR3 here is CASSLGAVGSYEQYF. The DNA of the CDR3 is TGTGCCAGCAGTTTGGGGGCGGTCGGCTCCTACGAGCAGTACTTC. This chain links TRBV12-3 or TRBV12-4 with TRBJ2-7; TRBD1 might be the D (6 bases). This CDR3 has 15 amino acids. V dropped 3 bases and J dropped 0 bases, with 12 bases sitting between them.

This clonotype was seen many times. The J gene is TRBJ1-5, the V gene TRBV2; D possibly corresponds to TRBD1 (5 bases). With 2 bases removed from V and 11 bases from J, the gap between germline ends came to 10 bases. CDR3 size: 12 residues. CDR1 and CDR2 from the germline V gene are SNHLY and FYNNEI. Written as DNA, the CDR3 is TGTGCCAGCAGTGAATTGGGGCCAGCCCAGCATTTT. Encoded protein: CASSELGPAQHF.

The V gene is TRBV29-1, the J gene TRBJ1-2; unclear D gene. The V gene's germline CDR1 is SQVTM and CDR2 ANQGSEA. V lost 5 bases and J 2 bases, leaving 9 bases between the germline ends. The CDR3 runs to 12 residues. The CDR3 DNA is TGCAGCGTTTTGGGGTTAAACTATGGCTACACCTTC. Translating it yields CSVLGLNYGYTF.

The chain couples TRBV6-1 to TRBJ1-1, with D maybe TRBD1 (5 bases). The germline V and J ends were trimmed by 7 bases and 4 bases, with 16 bases remaining between them. The CDR3 is 14 amino acids. The germline V gene has CDR1 MNHNS and CDR2 SASEGT. In DNA, the CDR3 is TGTGCCAGCATCCAGGGTTGGGGTTTCACTGAAGCTTTCTTT. This sequence encodes CASIQGWGFTEAFF.

There are many counts of this clonotype. This chain connects TRBV2 to TRBJ1-5; tentatively, D is TRBD1 (5 bases). CDR1 and CDR2 (germline): SNHLY, FYNNEI. V dropped 10 bases and J dropped 3 bases, with 13 bases sitting between them. CDR3 size: 13 residues. This CDR3 is CATQTDFNQPQHF. The DNA of the CDR3 is TGTGCCACCCAGACAGACTTCAATCAGCCCCAGCATTTT.

This clonotype occurred many times. The V call is TRBV7-8, the J call TRBJ1-2; tentatively, D is TRBD1 (6 bases). The germline V gene encodes CDR1 SGHVS and CDR2 FQNEAQ. The CDR3 length is 15 residues. Trimming took off 3 bases at V and 7 bases at J, with 18 bases between the two ends. The CDR3 sequence: CASSFDSQVGGGYTF. The CDR3 DNA sequence: TGTGCCAGCAGCTTTGACAGCCAAGTAGGGGGTGGCTACACCTTC.

This clonotype was seen many times. The chain couples TRBV5-1 to TRBJ2-1; 9 nucleotides align to TRBD1. CDR3 size: 16 residues. V shed 0 bases, J shed 8 bases, and the junction held 9 bases outside the gene matches. Germline CDR1 is SGHRS and CDR2 is YFSETQ. The CDR3 protein is CASSLDGTGISDEQFF. In DNA form, the CDR3 reads TGCGCCAGCAGCTTGGATGGGACAGGGATAAGTGATGAGCAGTTCTTC. Full variable domain (missing parts from reference TRBV5-1 and TRBJ2-1): KAGVTQTPRYLIKTRGQQVTLSCSPISGHRSVSWYQQTPGQGLQFLFEYFSETQRNKGNFPGRFSGRQFSNSRSEMNVSTLELGDSALYLCASSLDGTGISDEQFFGPGTRLTVL.

This clonotype came up many times. V gene TRBV6-2 or TRBV6-3 combines with J gene TRBJ2-3, with D perhaps matching TRBD2 (5 bases). The CDR3 has 15 amino acids. The germline gives CDR1 MNHEY, CDR2 SVGEGT. Deletions cut 3 bases from V and 2 bases from J, with 12 bases between. CDR3: CASSYQPTTTDTQYF. The DNA for the CDR3 is TGTGCCAGCAGTTATCAACCGACTACCACAGATACGCAGTATTTT.

This clonotype was found many times. The chain has TRBV13 and TRBJ1-2; D is undetermined. Between the trimmed V and J ends, which lost 3 bases and 6 bases, there was a span of 8 bases. Per the germline V gene, CDR1 is PRHDT and CDR2 is FYEKMQ (reference sequence). There are 12 residues in the CDR3. The CDR3 protein is CASSFIRDGYTF. The CDR3 bases are TGTGCCAGCAGCTTTATAAGAGATGGCTACACCTTC.

The gene calls are TRBV11-2 and TRBJ2-3; 12 bases are a match to TRBD2. The CDR3 has 15 residues. The germline V gene encodes CDR1 SGHAT and CDR2 FQNNGV. After removal of 7 bases from V and 5 bases from J, the junction contained 7 bases not matched to a gene. CDR3 nucleotide sequence: TGTGCCAGCAACCGACTAGCGGGGGACGAAGATACGCAGTATTTT. It codes for CASNRLAGDEDTQYF.

The CDR3 loop reads CASSESRTGTEAFF. CDR3 in DNA: TGTGCCAGCAGTGAGTCACGGACAGGGACTGAAGCTTTCTTT. The V gene is TRBV6-1, the J gene TRBJ1-1; TRBD1 matches at 8 bases. The length of the CDR3 is 14 residues. Unmatched junction bases numbered 5, after V lost 3 bases and J lost 5 bases. Germline loops: CDR1 MNHNS, CDR2 SASEGT.

This clonotype was counted many times. This chain connects TRBV30 to TRBJ1-1; D is unclear. Germline CDR1 and CDR2: GTSNPN and SVGIG (reference sequence). This CDR3 is built from 13 residues. The V end was cut by 3 bases, the J end by 2 bases, with 10 bases between. The CDR3 bases are TGTGCCTGGAGATGGTTTGCAAACACTGAAGCTTTCTTT. Amino acid sequence: CAWRWFANTEAFF.